This is a list of T cell receptor beta chains from one sample in a study of T cells expressing NK-cell markers. TCRdb reworked the 5' RACE reads into one entry per CDR3 protein, no DNA. The sample has 500,000 or so distinct CDR3 sequences; the top ten hold roughly 3.5%. Sequencing used blood T cells: a sorted CD56 or NKG2C T cell subset, CD4+ or CD8+ T cells, or bulk PBMC T cells (not recorded which). The origin of the receptors is a man aged 18 to 30 in good health. The CDR3 runs from the conserved cysteine through the conserved F or W. The order of the fields is CDR3 protein, V gene, J gene.

CASRPGTGNIQYF,TRBV12-3/TRBV12-4,TRBJ2-4
CASALTGTYTDTQYF,TRBV5-1,TRBJ2-3
CASSPLGRRDTQYF,TRBV18,TRBJ2-3
CASSLGIGMGYGYTF,TRBV11-2,TRBJ1-2
CASSTDGVALGEQFF,TRBV12-3/TRBV12-4,TRBJ2-1
CSEGGRVEREQFF,TRBV29-1,TRBJ2-1
CASSSWQGGEQYF,TRBV7-8,TRBJ2-7
CAWSVVRFPSTDTQYF,TRBV30,TRBJ2-3
CASSRGALLSNEQFF,TRBV7-6,TRBJ2-1
CASSPRGSDQPQHF,TRBV7-2,TRBJ1-5
CASTGLAGAKTQYF,TRBV27,TRBJ2-5
CASSHRPGQGLSPLHF,TRBV2,TRBJ1-6
CASKYAGGLAEEQFF,TRBV19,TRBJ2-1
CASSLGTGWQFF,TRBV27,TRBJ2-1
CAILRTGPSSYEQYF,TRBV10-3,TRBJ2-7
CASSPTIERLAKNIQYF,TRBV11-2,TRBJ2-4
CASSPFLGQGNNEQFF,TRBV5-1,TRBJ2-1
CASSEGRNTEAFF,TRBV6-4,TRBJ1-1
CASRYPGQVNTEAFF,TRBV11-2,TRBJ1-1
CASSLGRLAGYNEQFF,TRBV7-8,TRBJ2-1
CASTVDWNTEAFF,TRBV6-2/TRBV6-3,TRBJ1-1
CSVDTETGLDTEAFF,TRBV29-1,TRBJ1-1
CASRPFSSSGNTIYF,TRBV12-3/TRBV12-4,TRBJ1-3
CSVGTGRREQFF,TRBV29-1,TRBJ2-1
CASSRRLAGEGETQYF,TRBV3-1,TRBJ2-5
CASSGTSGTLHTDTQYF,TRBV7-3,TRBJ2-3